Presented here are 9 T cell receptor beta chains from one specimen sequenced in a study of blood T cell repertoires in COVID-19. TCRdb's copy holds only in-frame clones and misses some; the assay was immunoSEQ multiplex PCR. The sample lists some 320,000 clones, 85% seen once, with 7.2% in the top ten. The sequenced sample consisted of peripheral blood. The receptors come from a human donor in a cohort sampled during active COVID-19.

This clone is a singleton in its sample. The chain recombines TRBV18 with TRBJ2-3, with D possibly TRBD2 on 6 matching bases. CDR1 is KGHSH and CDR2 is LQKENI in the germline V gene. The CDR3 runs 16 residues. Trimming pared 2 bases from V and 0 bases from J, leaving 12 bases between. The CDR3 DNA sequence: TGTGCCAGCTCACCAAGGCTAGCGACTAGCACAGATACGCAGTATTTT. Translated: CASSPRLATSTDTQYF.

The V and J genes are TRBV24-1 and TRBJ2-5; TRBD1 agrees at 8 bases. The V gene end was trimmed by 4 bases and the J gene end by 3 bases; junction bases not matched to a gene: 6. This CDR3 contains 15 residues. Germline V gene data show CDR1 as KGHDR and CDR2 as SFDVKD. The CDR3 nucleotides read TGTGCCACCAGTGAAGGGGCAGGGGGCAAAGAGACCCAGTACTTC. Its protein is CATSEGAGGKETQYF.

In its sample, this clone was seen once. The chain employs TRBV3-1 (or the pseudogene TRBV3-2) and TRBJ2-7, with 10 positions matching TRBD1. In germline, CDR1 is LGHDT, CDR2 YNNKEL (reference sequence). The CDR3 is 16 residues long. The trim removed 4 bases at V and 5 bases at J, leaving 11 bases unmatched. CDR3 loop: CASSRNPGQGSHEQYF. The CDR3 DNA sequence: TGTGCCAGCAGCCGGAATCCGGGACAGGGGTCCCACGAGCAGTACTTC.

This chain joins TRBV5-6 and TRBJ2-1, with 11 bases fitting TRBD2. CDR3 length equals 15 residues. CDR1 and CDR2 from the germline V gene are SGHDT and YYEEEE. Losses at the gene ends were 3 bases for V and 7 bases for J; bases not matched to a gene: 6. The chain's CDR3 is CASSSSGGPRNEQFF. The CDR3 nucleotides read TGTGCCAGCAGCTCTAGCGGGGGGCCTAGGAATGAGCAGTTCTTC.

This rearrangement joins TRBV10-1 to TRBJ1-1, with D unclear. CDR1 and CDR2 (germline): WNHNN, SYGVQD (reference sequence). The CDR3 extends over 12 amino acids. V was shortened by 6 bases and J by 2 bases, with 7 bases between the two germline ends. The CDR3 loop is CASRGPNTEAFF. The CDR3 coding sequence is TGCGCCAGCAGGGGCCCCAACACTGAAGCTTTCTTT.

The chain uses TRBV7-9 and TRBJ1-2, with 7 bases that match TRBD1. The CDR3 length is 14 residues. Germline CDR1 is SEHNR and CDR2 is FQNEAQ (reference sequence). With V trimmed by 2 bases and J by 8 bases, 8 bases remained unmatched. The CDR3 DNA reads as TGTGCCAGCAGCTTAAAAGAGGGGGCGTCCGGCTACACCTTC. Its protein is CASSLKEGASGYTF.

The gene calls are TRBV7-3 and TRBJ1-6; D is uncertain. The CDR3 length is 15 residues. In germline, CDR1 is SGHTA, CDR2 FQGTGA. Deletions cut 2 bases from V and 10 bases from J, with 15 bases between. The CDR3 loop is CASSLLILNRSPLHF. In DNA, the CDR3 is TGTGCCAGCAGCTTACTTATCCTAAATAGATCACCCCTCCACTTT. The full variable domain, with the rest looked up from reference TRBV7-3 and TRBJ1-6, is GAGVSQTPSNKVTEKGKYVELRCDPISGHTALYWYRQSLGQGPEFLIYFQGTGAADDSGLPNDRFFAVRPEGSVSTLKIQRTERGDSAVYLCASSLLILNRSPLHFGNGTRLTVT.

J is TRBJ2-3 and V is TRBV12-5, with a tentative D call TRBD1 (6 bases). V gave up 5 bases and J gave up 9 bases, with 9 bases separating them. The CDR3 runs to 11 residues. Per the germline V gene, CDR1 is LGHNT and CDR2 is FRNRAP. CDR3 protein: CASGLGQTQYF. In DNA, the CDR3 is TGTGCTAGTGGTCTCGGACAGACGCAGTATTTT.

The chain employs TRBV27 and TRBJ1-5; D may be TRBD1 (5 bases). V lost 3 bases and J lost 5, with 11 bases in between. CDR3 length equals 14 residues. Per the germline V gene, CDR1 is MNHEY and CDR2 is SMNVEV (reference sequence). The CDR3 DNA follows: TGTGCCAGCAGTTTGGGGGGGACTTATCAGCCCCAGCATTTT. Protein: CASSLGGTYQPQHF.